These 6 T cell receptor beta chains came from one sample sequenced in a study of control samples from healthy donors and cancer patients. TCRdb's copy holds only in-frame clones and misses some; the assay was immunoSEQ multiplex PCR. Counted here are 200,000 to 250,000 clones, just under 95% occurring once; the ten biggest clones make up about 1.6%. The sequenced sample consisted of blood. The receptor set was obtained from a man aged 50-60 years in good health.

This clone was detected once. V gene TRBV18 combines with J gene TRBJ1-1; D unclear. CDR3 length: 16 amino acids. Trimming removed 2 bases at V and 0 bases at J, with 13 bases between. The V gene's germline CDR1 is KGHSH and CDR2 LQKENI. The CDR3 DNA reads as TGTGCCAGCTCACCAAGGGCAAGACAAGTGAACACTGAAGCTTTCTTT. This sequence encodes CASSPRARQVNTEAFF. Full variable domain (remainder filled in from reference TRBV18 and TRBJ1-1): NAGVMQNPRHLVRRRGQEARLRCSPMKGHSHVYWYRQLPEEGLKFMVYLQKENIIDESGMPKERFSAEFPKEGPSILRIQQVVRGDSAAYFCASSPRARQVNTEAFFGQGTRLTVV.

This chain connects TRBV6-5 to TRBJ2-7, with D hard to call. V lost 6 bases and J lost 6, with 12 bases in between. Germline V gene lookup returns CDR1 MNHEY and CDR2 SVGAGI. The CDR3 has 12 residues. The CDR3 DNA is TGTGCCAGCAGATTTGAGTGGGGCGAGCAGTACGTC. It yields the protein CASRFEWGEQYV.

CDR3 sequence (DNA): TGCGCCAGCAGCCTGGACAGGGCCCGTAGCACAGATACGCAGTATTTT. Residues: CASSLDRARSTDTQYF. The genes are TRBV5-1 and TRBJ2-3, with 8 bases aligning to TRBD1. The ends lost 4 bases at V and 0 bases at J; junction bases unmatched: 7. This CDR3 region has 16 residues. Germline V gene data show CDR1 as SGHRS and CDR2 as YFSETQ.

The chain recombines TRBV3-1 (or the pseudogene TRBV3-2) with TRBJ1-5; D might be TRBD1 (6 bases). CDR1 and CDR2 (germline): LGHDT, YNNKEL (reference sequence). Trimming took 3 bases from V and 6 from J, leaving 15 bases between them. This CDR3 region has 15 residues. CDR3 protein: CASSQQGLRCQPQHF. CDR3 sequence (DNA): TGTGCCAGCAGCCAGCAGGGGCTACGCTGTCAGCCCCAGCATTTT.

The chain links TRBV5-1 to TRBJ1-2, with TRBD1 as a possible D gene (5 bases). Trimming cost V 1 base and J 1 base, with 8 bases left between them. There are 14 residues in the CDR3. The germline CDR1 and CDR2 sequences are SGHRS and YFSETQ. CDR3 sequence reads: CASSLSQDNYGYTF. The CDR3, as DNA: TGCGCCAGCAGCTTGTCACAGGATAACTATGGCTACACCTTC.

J is TRBJ2-2 and V is TRBV18; D is perhaps TRBD1 or TRBD2 (5 bases each). The V and J ends lost 0 bases and 2 bases respectively, with 10 bases between them. Per the germline V gene, CDR1 is KGHSH and CDR2 is LQKENI. This CDR3 is 16 amino acids long. The CDR3 DNA is TGTGCCAGCTCACCACCTGTGGGGGTAAACACCGGGGAGCTGTTTTTT. Residues: CASSPPVGVNTGELFF.